One and the same sample provided the 30 T cell receptor beta chains below, sequenced in a study of cytomegalovirus exposure and HLA in healthy donors. The study ran its PCR with 60 Vbeta and 13 Jbeta primers. TCRdb keeps only in-frame clones here, not all; method: immunoSEQ multiplex PCR. The repertoire has approximately 120,000 clones, less than 90% of them found once; the top ten carry about 19%. The sequenced sample was PBMCs. All receptors derive from a man aged 18 to 30 in good health and CMV-seropositive.

The chain links TRBV4-1 to TRBJ2-2; the D is unclear. The germline CDR1 and CDR2 sequences are MGHRA and YSYEKL. This CDR3 has 15 residues. V lost 0 bases, J lost 4 bases, and 9 bases lay in between. The CDR3 sequence: CASSQELGFTGELFF. CDR3 sequence (DNA): TGCGCCAGCAGCCAAGAACTCGGGTTCACCGGGGAGCTGTTTTTT.

On this clone itself: Other DNA sequences within the sample encode an identical CDR3. This chain connects TRBV7-6 to TRBJ2-1, with D hard to call. Germline CDR1 SGHVS, CDR2 FNYEAQ. The CDR3 consists of 12 residues. Trimming removed 1 base at V and 7 bases at J, with 5 bases between. The CDR3 region is CASSLVRNEQFF. The CDR3 DNA follows: TGTGCCAGCAGCTTAGTGCGGAATGAGCAGTTCTTC.

The chain employs TRBV30 and TRBJ2-3, with TRBD2 matching 11 bases. V shed 5 bases and J 6 bases; nucleotides not matched to a gene: 10. The CDR3 consists of 15 residues. Germline CDR1 reads GTSNPN; CDR2 reads SVGIG (reference sequence). CDR3 region: CAWVVASGGRDTQYF. CDR3 nucleotide sequence: TGTGCCTGGGTGGTGGCTAGCGGGGGGCGGGATACGCAGTATTTT. The variable domain in full, with the rest retrieved from reference TRBV30 and TRBJ2-3, is SQTIHQWPATLVQPVGSPLSLECTVEGTSNPNLYWYRQAAGRGLQLLFYSVGIGQISSEVPQNLSASRPQDRQFILSSKKLLLSDSGFYLCAWVVASGGRDTQYFGPGTRLTVL.

This clone was seen only a few times. This sequence joins TRBV5-1 and TRBJ1-1; D not certain. The CDR3 spans 14 residues. V lost 0 bases and J 1 base, leaving 7 bases between the germline ends. Per the germline V gene, CDR1 is SGHRS and CDR2 is YFSETQ. The chain's CDR3 is CASSLAPENTEAFF. The DNA of the CDR3 is TGCGCCAGCAGCTTGGCCCCAGAGAACACTGAAGCTTTCTTT.

The CDR3 region is CASSEQGSSEQYF. The CDR3 DNA follows: TGTGCCAGCAGCGAACAGGGGAGCAGCGAGCAGTACTTC. The rearrangement joins TRBV2 to TRBJ2-7; TRBD1 agrees at 7 bases. V was pared by 6 bases and J by 6 bases, with 8 bases of the junction left unmatched. The CDR3 has 13 residues. CDR1 and CDR2 from the germline V gene are SNHLY and FYNNEI. Full variable domain (outside the CDR3, taken from reference TRBV2 and TRBJ2-7): EPEVTQTPSHQVTQMGQEVILRCVPISNHLYFYWYRQILGQKVEFLVSFYNNEISEKSEIFDDQFSVERPDGSNFTLKIRSTKLEDSAMYFCASSEQGSSEQYFGPGTRLTVT.

The chain uses TRBV19 and TRBJ1-1, with a possible D match to TRBD1 (6 bases). Germline lookup yields CDR1 LNHDA and CDR2 SQIVND (reference sequence). Trimming took off 8 bases at V and 7 bases at J, with 20 bases between the two ends. The length of the CDR3 is 14 residues. CDR3 residues: CASAASGGLSEAFF. CDR3 in DNA: TGTGCCAGTGCAGCGTCGGGGGGGCTAAGTGAAGCTTTCTTT.

With respect to this clone: A junction boundary mismatches the germline segment, possibly from a read error. This rearrangement joins TRBV10-3 to TRBJ1-5; D possibly corresponds to TRBD1 (5 bases). The CDR3 sequence is 13 residues long. The germline CDR1 and CDR2 sequences are ENHRY and SYGVKD. CDR3 sequence reads: CASSYSGDQPQHF. The CDR3 nucleotides are TGTGCCAGCAGTTACTCGGGGGATCAGCCCCAGCATTTT.

The rearrangement uses TRBV19 and TRBJ2-1, with TRBD1 identical over 11 bases. Trimming took 10 bases from V and 0 from J; bases not matched to a gene: 11. This CDR3 is built from 17 residues. CDR1 and CDR2 (germline): LNHDA, SQIVND (reference sequence). CDR3 in DNA: TGTGCCACCATGGGACAGGGGGTGTCGAGCTCCTACAATGAGCAGTTCTTC. Its protein product is CATMGQGVSSSYNEQFF.

The chain links TRBV5-1 to TRBJ1-1; D ambiguous. Trimming pared 1 base from V and 6 bases from J, leaving 7 bases between. The CDR3 extends over 12 amino acids. Germline CDR1 and CDR2: SGHRS and YFSETQ. CDR3 sequence (DNA): TGCGCCAGCAGCTTGCGTGACTCTGAAGCTTTCTTT. This translates into CASSLRDSEAFF.

Concerning this clone: The identical CDR3 is also encoded by other nucleotide sequences in the sample. V is TRBV27 and J is TRBJ2-1; D is undetermined. Germline V CDR1 and CDR2: MNHEY, SMNVEV (reference sequence). Trimming cost V 3 bases and J 6 bases, with 9 bases left between them. CDR3 length equals 13 residues. CDR3 nucleotides: TGTGCCAGCAGTTTGAGAGGCGGCAATGAGCAGTTCTTC. Translation gives CASSLRGGNEQFF.

V and J are TRBV7-8 and TRBJ1-1; D remains ambiguous. Looked up from germline, CDR1 is SGHVS and CDR2 is FQNEAQ. The V and J ends lost 6 bases and 5 bases respectively, with 10 bases between them. The CDR3 is 12 amino acids. As DNA, the CDR3 is TGTGCCAGCAGAACTGCGGGGACTGAAGCTTTCTTT. It yields the protein CASRTAGTEAFF.

CDR3 nucleotide sequence: TGTGCCAGCAGCCCAGGGACTAGCACCTACGAGCAGTACTTC. Its protein product is CASSPGTSTYEQYF. The chain combines TRBV7-2 with TRBJ2-7, with TRBD2 matching 9 bases. Trimming cost V 5 bases and J 2 bases; bases outside gene matches: 4. Germline-derived CDR1 and CDR2 are SGHTA and FQGNSA. This CDR3 region has 14 residues.

The V and J genes are TRBV6-4 and TRBJ2-3, with D perhaps matching TRBD1 (5 bases). The CDR3 spans 14 residues. V lost 0 bases, J lost 2 bases, and 6 bases lay in between. Germline V gene sequence: CDR1 MRHNA, CDR2 SNTAGT. Written as DNA, the CDR3 is TGTGCCAGCAGTGACTCAGGGGCCACAGATACGCAGTATTTT. Protein: CASSDSGATDTQYF.

This chain connects TRBV6-1 to TRBJ2-1; a weak D match, TRBD1 (5 bases). CDR1 and CDR2 from the germline V gene are MNHNS and SASEGT. The CDR3 runs to 11 residues. The ends were cut back, 1 base at V and 14 bases at J, with 9 bases in the middle. CDR3: CASSEGQSKFF. In DNA, the CDR3 is TGTGCCAGCAGTGAAGGACAGTCCAAGTTCTTC.

The rearrangement uses TRBV27 and TRBJ1-1; D not resolved. Germline V gene sequence: CDR1 MNHEY, CDR2 SMNVEV (reference sequence). This CDR3 has 13 residues. With 4 bases removed from V and 0 bases from J, the gap between germline ends came to 6 bases. The CDR3 loop is CASSYGVNTEAFF. CDR3 in DNA: TGTGCCAGCAGTTACGGGGTGAACACTGAAGCTTTCTTT.

The chain joins TRBV9 to TRBJ1-1; weak D call: TRBD1 (6 bases). This CDR3 contains 15 residues. Trimming cost V 3 bases and J 0 bases, with 12 bases left between them. From germline, CDR1 is SGDLS and CDR2 YYNGEE. The chain's CDR3 is CASSDKRGMNTEAFF. The CDR3 DNA is TGTGCCAGCAGCGATAAGAGGGGGATGAACACTGAAGCTTTCTTT.

This chain connects TRBV29-1 to TRBJ1-1, with D perhaps TRBD1 (6 bases). The CDR3 is made up of 15 amino acids. The V end was cut by 0 bases, the J end by 5 bases, with 16 bases between. Germline assignment: CDR1 SQVTM and CDR2 ANQGSEA. This CDR3 is CSVEDQQGWGTEAFF. Written as DNA, the CDR3 is TGCAGCGTTGAAGATCAACAGGGTTGGGGGACTGAAGCTTTCTTT.

This clone was recorded only once. The gene calls are TRBV19 and TRBJ2-3; 11 bases line up with TRBD2. Trimming at V came to 5 bases and at J to 0 bases, leaving 13 bases not matched to a gene. The V gene's germline CDR1 is LNHDA and CDR2 SQIVND (reference sequence). This CDR3 has 19 residues. Here the CDR3 DNA reads TGTGCCAGTAGTGCCCCACTAGCGGGGGACTTAACTAGCACAGATACGCAGTATTTT. It specifies CASSAPLAGDLTSTDTQYF.

V gene TRBV14 combines with J gene TRBJ1-2; D gene uncertain. Per germline, CDR1 SGHDN and CDR2 FVKESK. This CDR3 has 12 amino acids. Trimming stripped 4 bases from V and 4 bases from J, with 7 bases between. The CDR3 DNA reads TGTGCCAGCAGCCTTGGGCCCTATGGCTACACCTTC. Translated, it gives CASSLGPYGYTF.

This clone was recorded a few times. CDR3 amino acids: CASRTGDSYNSPLHF. As DNA, the CDR3 is TGTGCCAGCAGGACAGGGGATTCCTATAATTCACCCCTCCACTTT. This sequence joins TRBV27 and TRBJ1-6, with 8 bases that match TRBD1. Losses at the gene ends were 6 bases for V and 1 base for J; bases not matched to a gene: 2. Per the germline V gene, CDR1 is MNHEY and CDR2 is SMNVEV (reference sequence). This CDR3 contains 15 residues.

The chain uses TRBV6-5 and TRBJ1-2; a weak D match, TRBD1 (6 bases). With 5 bases removed from V and 6 bases from J, the gap between germline ends came to 13 bases. The CDR3 loop spans 13 amino acids. Germline CDR1 MNHEY, CDR2 SVGAGI. CDR3 bases: TGTGCCAGCAGTACCAGGGGAAACAATGGCTACACCTTC. Translating gives CASSTRGNNGYTF.

This clone was picked up a small number of times. The gene calls are TRBV25-1 and TRBJ2-5; 8 bases are a match to TRBD2. The CDR3 contains 16 residues. The germline V gene encodes CDR1 MGHDK and CDR2 SYGVNS. Losses at the gene ends were 1 base for V and 4 bases for J; bases not matched to a gene: 8. CDR3 loop: CASSESERGIRETQYF. CDR3 sequence (DNA): TGTGCCAGCAGTGAATCGGAGCGGGGGATCCGAGAGACCCAGTACTTC.

The genes are TRBV19 and TRBJ2-2, with D possibly TRBD2 on 6 matching bases. Deletions cut 3 bases from V and 9 bases from J, with 8 bases between. The CDR3 runs 12 residues. CDR1 and CDR2 from the germline V gene are LNHDA and SQIVND (reference sequence). This chain's CDR3 is CASSIGGWELFF. The CDR3 bases are TGTGCCAGTAGTATTGGGGGGTGGGAGCTGTTTTTT.

The V call is TRBV10-3, the J call TRBJ1-1; TRBD1 matches at 7 bases. CDR3 size: 15 residues. Per the germline V gene, CDR1 is ENHRY and CDR2 is SYGVKD. The J segment lost 0 bases and the V segment lost 6 bases, leaving 7 bases of the junction unmatched. The CDR3 region is CAIRTTQGVNTEAFF. CDR3 sequence (DNA): TGTGCCATCAGAACAACTCAGGGGGTGAACACTGAAGCTTTCTTT.

The chain carries TRBV19 and TRBJ1-6; TRBD1 matches at 9 bases. With 7 bases clipped from V and 7 bases from J, the junction kept 11 bases outside the gene matches. In germline, CDR1 is LNHDA, CDR2 SQIVND (reference sequence). The length of the CDR3 is 16 residues. CDR3 sequence (DNA): TGTGCCAGTATCTCCACCGGGACAGGGTACAATTCACCCCTCCACTTT. Translating gives CASISTGTGYNSPLHF.

J is TRBJ1-2 and V is TRBV21-1. TRBV21-1 is reported as a pseudogene. The CDR3 covers 14 residues. The chain's CDR3 is CASSRGKGLYGYTF. The CDR3, as DNA: TGTGCCAGCAGCAGAGGGAAGGGCCTCTATGGCTACACCTTC.

The chain is built from TRBV6-1 and TRBJ2-7, with TRBD2 matching over 8 bases. The V gene's germline CDR1 is MNHNS and CDR2 SASEGT. Trimming cost V 4 bases and J 7 bases; bases outside gene matches: 6. This CDR3 comprises 13 residues. The CDR3 DNA follows: TGTGCCAGCAGTGCCGGACGGGGGGGTGAGCAGTACTTC. This sequence encodes CASSAGRGGEQYF.

This clone showed up just once. The chain is built from TRBV7-9 and TRBJ2-5, with D possibly being TRBD2 (6 bases). TRBJ2-7 explains the end of the DNA better; the J call may be wrong. Germline CDR1 and CDR2: SEHNR and FQNEAQ (reference sequence). The CDR3 is 14 residues long. The CDR3 sequence is CASSLGSGTYEQYF. CDR3 coding DNA: TGTGCCAGCAGCTTAGGTAGCGGTACCTACGAGCAGTACTTC.

The genes are TRBV19 and TRBJ2-7, with D perhaps TRBD2 (7 bases). The CDR3 loop spans 15 amino acids. Per germline, CDR1 LNHDA and CDR2 SQIVND (reference sequence). Trimming removed 7 bases at V and 2 bases at J, with 18 bases between. The CDR3 region is CASTRGGGGPYEQYF. As DNA, the CDR3 is TGTGCCAGTACCCGAGGGGGAGGGGGTCCCTACGAGCAGTACTTC.

This sequence joins TRBV7-9 and TRBJ2-7, with 8 positions matching TRBD1. The CDR3 contains 18 residues. The trim removed 1 base at V and 4 bases at J, leaving 15 bases unmatched. Germline V gene sequence: CDR1 SEHNR, CDR2 FQNEAQ (reference sequence). The CDR3 spells CASSLGGTGKNHPYEQYF. CDR3 in DNA: TGTGCCAGCAGCTTAGGAGGGACAGGTAAAAACCATCCTTACGAGCAGTACTTC.